This TCR beta chain was found in a study of cytomegalovirus exposure and HLA in healthy donors. Notes on the study in general: Whilst most TCR sequences proved rare, a subset of public TCRs occurred across many donors. Researchers counted 180 or so TCR beta chains as cytomegalovirus-associated.

The CDR3 totals 16 residues. Germline CDR1 is LGHNA and CDR2 is YSLEER. Trimming removed 2 bases at V and 4 bases at J, with 12 bases between. As to this clone: Its matching antigen is unknown.

Healthy bone marrow donors made up the cohort. Although they were nominally healthy when sampled, donors likely had unrecorded immune exposures. The primer mix had 60 Vbeta and 13 Jbeta primers. This table comes from immunoSEQ multiplex PCR, and its TCRdb copy is limited to in-frame clones, with some not included. Of 150,000 to 200,000 clones in the sample, approximately 88% are singletons; the top ten hold 0.25% to 0.3%. This sequence originates from a boy younger than 18 in good health and CMV-seronegative. The chain employs TRBV4-3 and TRBJ1-6, with D possibly matching TRBD1 (5 bases). Source material: PBMCs. This chain's CDR3 is CASSQQTGTYNSPLHF. The CDR3 DNA reads TGCGCCAGCAGCCAACAAACCGGGACTTATAATTCACCCCTCCACTTT.